These 19 T cell receptor beta chains were sequenced from one sample in a study of metastatic and nonmetastatic thyroid tumors. TCRdb re-called the PCR reads through MiXCR. This table has more than 12,000 clones, around 25% appearing once. Patients underwent thyroid surgery, and none had received any treatment before it. The source material was tumor tissue. Receptor source: a female donor with papillary thyroid cancer or a benign thyroid nodule (not recorded which). Some clones in this sample may be carry-over from other donors' samples.

This chain links TRBV5-1 with TRBJ2-7; D might be TRBD1 or TRBD2, each matching 5 bases. Germline V CDR1 and CDR2: SGHRS, YFSETQ. V was pared by 0 bases and J by 7 bases, with 20 bases between. The CDR3 extends over 16 amino acids. The CDR3 reads CASSLVPSGTVQEQYF. CDR3 sequence (DNA): TGCGCCAGCAGCTTGGTCCCTTCTGGGACGGTGCAAGAGCAGTACTTC.

Concerning this clone: The conserved closing phenylalanine or tryptophan is absent in this CDR3, likely reflecting a read error. The chain couples TRBV19 to TRBJ2-7, with 9 bases aligning to TRBD1. The J segment lost 1 base and the V segment lost 9 bases, leaving 1 base of the junction unmatched. The CDR3 is made up of 12 amino acids. CDR1 is LNHDA, CDR2 SQIVND, per germline (reference sequence). The CDR3 DNA sequence: TGTGCCAGCGGGACAGGGTCCTACGAGCAGTACCTC. This gives the protein CASGTGSYEQYL.

The chain links TRBV30 to TRBJ2-5; 10 nucleotides line up with TRBD1. V lost 1 base to trimming and J lost 4 bases; unmatched junction nucleotides: 0. The CDR3 is 13 residues long. Germline-derived CDR1 and CDR2 are GTSNPN and SVGIG (reference sequence). CDR3 loop: CAWSGQGAETQYF. For the CDR3, the DNA is TGTGCCTGGAGTGGACAGGGGGCAGAGACCCAGTACTTC.

This clone was detected ten times or more. One junction end does not reproduce the germline sequence, and a read error may be involved. The rearrangement uses TRBV7-2 and TRBJ1-1; D is possibly TRBD1 (5 bases). CDR3 length: 14 residues. The germline V gene has CDR1 SGHTA and CDR2 FQGNSA. CDR3 amino acids: CASSLVGGNTEALF. CDR3 in DNA: TGTGCCAGCAGCTTAGTGGGGGGGAACACTGAAGCTCTCTTT. Together with reference TRBV7-2 and TRBJ1-1, the CDR3 gives the full variable domain: GAGVSQSPSNKVTEKGKDVELRCDPISGHTALYWYRQSLGQGLEFLIYFQGNSAPDKSGLPSDRFSAERTGGSVSTLTIQRTQQEDSAVYLCASSLVGGNTEALFGQGTRLTVV.

This clone occurred many times. This rearrangement joins TRBV24-1 to TRBJ2-1; D not certain. Looked up from germline, CDR1 is KGHDR and CDR2 is SFDVKD. The ends were cut back, 5 bases at V and 4 bases at J, with 5 bases in the middle. This CDR3 is built from 12 residues. The CDR3 spells CATSGPYNEQFF. CDR3 in DNA: TGTGCCACCAGTGGGCCGTACAATGAGCAGTTCTTC.

This rearrangement joins TRBV6-2 or TRBV6-3 to TRBJ2-7, with D perhaps matching TRBD2 (5 bases). CDR1 and CDR2 from the germline V gene are MNHEY and SVGEGT. The CDR3 is 15 residues long. The CDR3, as DNA: TGTTCCAACAGTCCGGGGATTGGGATCTCCTACGAGCAGTACTTC. Protein: CSNSPGIGISYEQYF.

This clone came up a few times. J is TRBJ2-7 and V is TRBV6-1; 8 bases fit TRBD1. The trim removed 7 bases at V and 4 bases at J, leaving 12 bases unmatched. CDR1 and CDR2 from the germline V gene are MNHNS and SASEGT. The CDR3 is 15 residues long. CDR3 loop: CASTQVAGGPYEQYF. The CDR3 DNA follows: TGTGCCAGCACCCAAGTGGCAGGGGGCCCTTACGAGCAGTACTTC.

This chain joins TRBV30 and TRBJ1-2; 7 bases are shared with TRBD1. Trimming took 2 bases from V and 8 from J; bases not matched to a gene: 8. Germline values: CDR1 GTSNPN, CDR2 SVGIG (reference sequence). CDR3 size: 13 residues. The CDR3 sequence: CAWSQDRRGGYTF. DNA for the CDR3: TGTGCCTGGAGTCAGGACAGGAGAGGGGGCTACACCTTC.

This clone has ten or more counts. The chain recombines TRBV5-1 with TRBJ1-1; D ambiguous. This CDR3 spans 13 amino acids. Germline-derived CDR1 and CDR2 are SGHRS and YFSETQ. Trimming removed 4 bases from V and 1 base from J, with 8 bases in between. The CDR3 sequence: CASSRAQNTEAFF. CDR3 DNA: TGCGCCAGCAGCCGGGCCCAGAACACTGAAGCTTTCTTT.

This clone was seen repeatedly, ten times or more. This chain connects TRBV19 to TRBJ1-5; 11 bases are shared with TRBD1. The germline gives CDR1 LNHDA, CDR2 SQIVND (reference sequence). CDR3 length: 16 residues. Trimming took 6 bases from V and 4 from J; bases not matched to a gene: 8. CDR3 in amino acids: CASSPRDRGTNQPQHF. Here the CDR3 DNA reads TGTGCCAGTAGCCCCCGGGACAGGGGGACAAATCAGCCCCAGCATTTT.

About this clone itself: This may be a read error: a much more frequent sequence differs by one nucleotide. The CDR3 sequence: CSAGSQHEMAVTDTQYF. The CDR3 DNA follows: TGCAGTGCTGGATCCCAGCACGAGATGGCGGTCACAGATACGCAGTATTTT. This chain connects TRBV20-1 to TRBJ2-3, with D uncertain. V lost 5 bases and J 2 bases, leaving 23 bases between the germline ends. The CDR3 covers 17 residues. Germline V gene data show CDR1 as DFQATT and CDR2 as SNEGSKA (reference sequence).

Only a few counts were recorded for this clone. This sequence may be a read error, since a much larger clone differs from it by one base. V is TRBV11-1 and J is TRBJ2-1, with D uncertain. Germline V gives CDR1 SGHAT, CDR2 FQDESV (reference sequence). The length of the CDR3 is 15 residues. CDR3 residues: CASSLLRSSYNEQFF. CDR3 in DNA: TGCGCCAGCAGCTTACTGAGGAGCTCCTACAATGAGCAGTTCTTC.

The genes are TRBV3-1 and TRBJ2-1, with 8 bases aligning to TRBD2. This CDR3 contains 15 residues. Germline CDR1 LGHDT, CDR2 YNNKEL (reference sequence). Trimming at V came to 2 bases and at J to 7 bases, leaving 7 bases not matched to a gene. The CDR3 sequence: CASSQRGLGANEQFF. CDR3 in DNA: TGTGCCAGCAGCCAAAGGGGACTAGGGGCAAATGAGCAGTTCTTC.

The V call is TRBV7-6, the J call TRBJ1-2, with a weak D call TRBD1 (6 bases). Germline V gene lookup returns CDR1 SGHVS and CDR2 FNYEAQ. CDR3 length: 13 amino acids. Trimming pared 2 bases from V and 8 bases from J, leaving 12 bases between. The CDR3 coding sequence is TGTGCCAGCAGCTTACAGGGGAAAAGGGGCTACACCTTC. Translating gives CASSLQGKRGYTF.

This clone has ten or more counts. A much more abundant neighbour one base away suggests this may be a read error. The same CDR3 also results from other DNA sequences found in this sample. V and J are TRBV24-1 and TRBJ1-2, with 7 bases lining up with TRBD1. Germline V gene data show CDR1 as KGHDR and CDR2 as SFDVKD. This CDR3 spans 13 amino acids. After removal of 10 bases from V and 3 bases from J, the junction contained 7 bases not matched to a gene. CDR3 DNA: TGTGCCACGCAGGGGGGCCCTCACTATGGCTACACCTTC. Its translation is CATQGGPHYGYTF.

Only one count was recorded for this clone. At one end, the junction sequence differs from germline, possibly due to a read error. The J gene is TRBJ1-1, the V gene TRBV11-2; no firm D call. Germline values: CDR1 SGHAT, CDR2 FQNNGV. The CDR3 consists of 13 residues. This CDR3 is CANSLALNTEAFF. In nucleotides, the CDR3 is TGTGCCAACAGCCTCGCACTGAACACTGAAGCTTTCTTT.

This clone has just one count. The junction departs from germline at one end; a sequencing error may be responsible. The J gene is TRBJ2-2, the V gene TRBV7-9; D may be TRBD1 (5 bases). The CDR3 is made up of 15 amino acids. The V gene's germline CDR1 is SEHNR and CDR2 FQNEAQ (reference sequence). CDR3 residues: CAGSMERGWAGELFF. The CDR3 DNA reads as TGTGCCGGCAGCATGGAAAGGGGCTGGGCCGGGGAGCTGTTTTTT.

By frequency in the sample, this clone is medium-sized (0.01 to 0.1%). The rearrangement joins TRBV6-6 to TRBJ1-2; a weak D match, TRBD1 (6 bases). The CDR3 extends over 14 amino acids. Deletions cut 3 bases from V and 4 bases from J, with 12 bases between. Germline V gives CDR1 MNHNY, CDR2 SVGAGI (reference sequence). The CDR3 DNA reads as TGTGCCAGCAGTTATCTGGGGGCTAGCTATGGCTACACCTTC. It translates to CASSYLGASYGYTF.

Worth noting for this clone: This clone may be a read error of a much larger clone one base away. The chain employs TRBV28 and TRBJ2-5, with D perhaps TRBD2 (7 bases). Deletions cut 2 bases from V and 1 base from J, with 8 bases between. The CDR3 runs to 14 residues. Germline assignment: CDR1 MDHEN and CDR2 SYDVKM. DNA for the CDR3: TGTGCCAGCAGTTTAGGGGGGGCCCAAGAGACCCAGTACTTC. Its protein product is CASSLGGAQETQYF.